This TCR beta chain came from a study of naive and memory T cell subsets (dated by TCRdb to about 2017). Looking at the study overall: The study applied an open-source, UMI-based TCR alpha and beta sequencing pipeline to sorted naive and memory peripheral blood T cell subsets. IgG serology results and the functional CMV T cell responses were in complete agreement. RNA was DNase-treated and reverse transcribed with TCR constant-region primers, mostly using SuperScript III. Here is what the overall study found, with its caveats: The repertoire findings for the naive and memory subsets could not be validated against a ground truth because none was available. Following error correction, more than 95% of naive TCR sequences occurred only once, which made naive abundance distributions much steeper than those of memory subsets. Single alpha or beta chain sequences, rather than paired alpha/beta receptors, were used to define clonotypes. Gini index rose and Shannon and inverse Simpson diversity fell from naive through CM, EM and EMRA in both CD4 and CD8 cells. RNA-based TCR counts may be influenced by expression changes linked to T cell activation and differentiation. The abundance of TCRs followed a power law with an exponent that differed between naive and memory subsets yet stayed consistent across the three individuals.

This clonotype turned up a few times. Its antigen remains undetermined. Per-base qualities were not stored, and no clone one base away is much larger. From the second PCR step on, the TCR alpha and beta chain libraries were amplified in separate reactions. CMV status of each donor was established by measuring IFNgamma production from CD4+ T cells after fresh PBMCs were stimulated overnight with CMV viral lysate. CD4 T cells were positively selected using Miltenyi beads, after which CD8 T cells were positively selected from the CD4-negative fraction. Cells stained for CD3, CD4, CD8, CD45RA, CD27 and a live/dead dye were sorted on a BD Aria II into four subsets by CD45RA and CD27. Blood was obtained from three healthy volunteers, and the blood from each volunteer was fractionated into CD4 and CD8 T cells and subsequently into four differentiation subsets. Approximately 120 ml of peripheral blood was collected from each donor, and PBMC were isolated by Ficoll-Paque PLUS density-gradient centrifugation. The sorted cells were lysed in RLT buffer, after which RNA was extracted using a Qiagen RNeasy kit and kept at -80 degrees C.

Libraries were constructed by UMI-ligation and nested PCR. The beta constant-region primer consisted of an equimolar mixture of two oligonucleotides that together covered TRBC1 and TRBC2. A single-stranded oligonucleotide carrying the SP2 primer and a 12-nucleotide UMI was ligated to the 3' end of the cDNA by T4 RNA ligase 1. The ligated cDNA went through four rounds of PCR with nested alpha and beta constant-region primers together with the SP2 primer. Incubation of the ligation reaction lasted about 18-25 hours at 16 degrees C. PCR2 was usually performed as a SYBR Green qPCR and halted at a preset threshold so that over-amplification would not occur. All purifications after the first were performed with Agencourt AMPure XP magnetic beads. Library quantification was done by Qubit, followed by a TapeStation check on which the main peak was expected at around 650 bp. The pooled libraries were sequenced on an Illumina MiSeq using v2 2x251 paired-end kits, which usually yielded roughly 0.85-2.2 million reads per sample. Libraries were pooled at around 4 nM per sample, and about 4.5-7.5% PhiX was added to improve cluster recognition. The original pipeline was this. FASTQ reads processed by Demultiplexor were assigned V and J genes by Decombinator through tag matching that tolerated a single base-pair mismatch. Collapsinator used UMIs to correct both sequencing errors and frequency errors arising from PCR heterogeneity. CDR3Translator translated TCRs and extracted CDR3s from the conserved cysteine to the FGXG phenylalanine, flagging non-productive sequences. Gini, Shannon entropy and inverse Simpson indices were calculated on repertoires that had been subsampled to equal numbers of UMI-defined TCRs. Power-law fits to clonotype abundance distributions were performed by maximum likelihood within the linear range. Similar UMI counts, unique TCR numbers and clonal distributions were obtained with the pipeline and with MIGEC on one naive CD8 sample. The repertoires were searched for 7,000 to 8,000 CMV-associated CDR3 sequences that had been compiled from VDJdb and a published dataset. TCRdb reanalyzed the raw reads on its own, using fastp at Q25 for trimming and MiXCR for clone calling, and kept in-frame beta chains. One record per CDR3 amino acid sequence lists the most common genes and DNA. None of the V and J calls come from the authors' own analysis; TCRdb made them. The sample table contains 84,000 or so distinct CDR3 sequences; only one count was recorded for 7% of them. The ten top clones hold over 1.5% of the sample.

Taken from the germline V gene, the CDR1 and CDR2 loops are KGHSH and LQKENI. The CDR3 runs 15 amino acids, cysteine and phenylalanine included. Only the CDR3 DNA is retained, 45 bases long and in frame from the first base. A distance of 6 bases separates the germline ends of V and J, which lose 0 bases and 0 bases respectively. Recombination joined TRBV18 with TRBJ2-1, and TRBD1 may be the D gene, going by 5 matching bases. Input material: central memory CD4+ T cells from blood. Taken with the paper, the label for cell subset or site translates to: central memory, CD45RA- CD27+. The receptor comes from a human donor in good health. CDR3 loop: CASSPPQGSYNEQFF. The nucleotide sequence reads as follows: TGTGCCAGCTCACCACCCCAGGGCTCCTACAATGAGCAGTTCTTC.